This T cell receptor beta chain was recovered during a study of T cell clonality in common variable immunodeficiency. This clone was seen only a few times. The read terminates 3 residues ahead of where the CDR3 ends, so the germline J gene completes it. Clones were read by immunoSEQ multiplex PCR, and TCRdb kept only the in-frame ones, dropping some. This sample has 55,000 or so clones, each found more than once. Germline V CDR1 and CDR2: SGHAT, FQNNGV. V was pared by 5 bases and J by 3 bases, with 4 bases of the junction left unmatched. This CDR3 is 15 amino acids long. The origin of this receptor is a person aged 18 to 75 in good health. The sequencing input was peripheral blood mononuclear cells. This chain uses TRBV11-2 with TRBJ2-1; TRBD2 matches at 10 bases. CDR3 DNA, as far as it was read: TGTGCCAGCAGCAAGGGACTAGCGAACTACAATGAG. Translation gives CASSKGLANYNE. The whole CDR3 region reads CASSKGLANYNEQFF.